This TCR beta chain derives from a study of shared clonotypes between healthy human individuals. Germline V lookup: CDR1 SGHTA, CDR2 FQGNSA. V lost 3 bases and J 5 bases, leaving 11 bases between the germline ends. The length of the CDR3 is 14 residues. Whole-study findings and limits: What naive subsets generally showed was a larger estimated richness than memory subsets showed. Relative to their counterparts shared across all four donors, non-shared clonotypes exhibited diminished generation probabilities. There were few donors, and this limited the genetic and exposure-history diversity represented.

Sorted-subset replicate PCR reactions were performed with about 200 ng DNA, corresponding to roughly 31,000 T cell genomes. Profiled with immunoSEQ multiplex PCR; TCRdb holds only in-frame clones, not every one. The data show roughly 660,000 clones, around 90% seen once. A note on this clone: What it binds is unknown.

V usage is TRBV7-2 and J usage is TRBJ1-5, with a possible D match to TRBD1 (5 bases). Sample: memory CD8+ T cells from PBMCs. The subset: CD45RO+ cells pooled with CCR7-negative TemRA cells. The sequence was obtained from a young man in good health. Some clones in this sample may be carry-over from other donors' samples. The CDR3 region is CASSFSGTHQPQHF. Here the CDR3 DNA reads TGTGCCAGCAGCTTCTCAGGGACCCATCAGCCCCAGCATTTT.